This T cell receptor (beta chain) was retrieved from a study of blood T cell repertoires in COVID-19. Generated by immunoSEQ multiplex PCR, the TCRdb table keeps only in-frame clones and is missing some. The sample consists of around 180,000 clones, around 88% of them appearing once. The CDR3 extends over 16 amino acids. The germline V gene has CDR1 MNHEY and CDR2 SVGAGI. V lost 4 bases to trimming and J lost 4 bases; unmatched junction nucleotides: 12. The specimen was peripheral blood. The sequence came from a woman aged 30 to 39 with acute or convalescent COVID-19. This chain connects TRBV6-5 to TRBJ2-7; 8 positions agree with TRBD1. This CDR3 is CASSSTSGTGAYEQYF. The CDR3 bases are TGTGCCAGCAGTTCCACGTCCGGGACAGGAGCGTACGAGCAGTACTTC.